The 26 T cell receptor beta chains given below trace back to one sample, sequenced in a study of early T cells in non-severe SARS-CoV-2 infection. TCRdb reanalysed the 5' RACE reads using MiXCR and keeps one entry per CDR3 protein. There are approximately 110,000 distinct CDR3 sequences in the sample; 14% to 15% occur only once, and 21% lies in the top ten. The sample consisted of whole blood. All receptors derive from an adult who was a healthcare worker with PCR-confirmed SARS-CoV-2 infection or an uninfected control (not recorded which).

This chain links TRBV29-1 with TRBJ1-1, with D unclear. CDR1 and CDR2 (germline): SQVTM, ANQGSEA. Trimming took 4 bases from V and 2 from J, leaving 11 bases between them. This CDR3 has 13 residues. Here the CDR3 reads CSVGQTENTEAFF. As DNA, the CDR3 is TGCAGCGTTGGCCAGACCGAAAACACTGAAGCTTTCTTT. The full variable domain, with the rest looked up from reference TRBV29-1 and TRBJ1-1, is SAVISQKPSRDICQRGTSLTIQCQVDSQVTMMFWYRQQPGQSLTLIATANQGSEATYESGFVIDKFPISRPNLTFSTLTVSNMSPEDSSIYLCSVGQTENTEAFFGQGTRLTVV.

The table lists this clonotype with a few counts. The chain joins TRBV20-1 to TRBJ1-1; 10 bases are shared with TRBD1. This CDR3 has 13 residues. The germline CDR1 and CDR2 sequences are DFQATT and SNEGSKA (reference sequence). The ends lost 6 bases at V and 13 bases at J; junction bases unmatched: 14. CDR3: CSASLGQGREVFF. CDR3 nucleotide sequence: TGCAGTGCCAGCCTGGGACAGGGGAGGGAGGTTTTCTTT.

This clonotype showed up many times. V is TRBV7-9 and J is TRBJ1-5, with D possibly matching TRBD1 (5 bases). Germline V gives CDR1 SEHNR, CDR2 FQNEAQ (reference sequence). The CDR3 is made up of 14 amino acids. Deletions cut 8 bases from V and 0 bases from J, with 11 bases between. The CDR3 bases are TGTGCCAGCGCGGCAGGGCATAGCAATCAGCCCCAGCATTTT. Translation gives CASAAGHSNQPQHF. Full variable domain (outside the CDR3, taken from reference TRBV7-9 and TRBJ1-5): DTGVSQNPRHKITKRGQNVTFRCDPISEHNRLYWYRQTLGQGPEFLTYFQNEAQLEKSRLLSDRFSAERPKGSFSTLEIQRTEQGDSAMYLCASAAGHSNQPQHFGDGTRLSIL.

The chain recombines TRBV2 with TRBJ1-5; possibly TRBD1 for D (5 bases). The CDR3 covers 15 residues. Germline V gene lookup returns CDR1 SNHLY and CDR2 FYNNEI. Trimming cost V 8 bases and J 0 bases, with 14 bases left between them. The CDR3, as DNA: TGTGCCAGCCGGAAGACGGACAATAGCAATCAGCCCCAGCATTTT. Protein product: CASRKTDNSNQPQHF.

V gene TRBV6-6 combines with J gene TRBJ1-5; 10 bases are a match to TRBD1. From germline, CDR1 is MNHNY and CDR2 SVGAGI (reference sequence). The CDR3 is made up of 15 amino acids. V was clipped by 5 bases and J by 2 bases; unmatched bases: 3. The CDR3 bases are TGTGCCAGCAGTGGTGGGACAGGGGGCAATCAGCCCCAGCATTTT. It is translated as CASSGGTGGNQPQHF.

The chain uses TRBV7-2 and TRBJ2-1; D remains unclear. CDR3 length: 14 amino acids. V lost 4 bases and J lost 4, with 11 bases in between. CDR1 and CDR2 from the germline V gene are SGHTA and FQGNSA. CDR3 sequence (DNA): TGTGCCAGCAGCTCCCCCGGACGATACAATGAGCAGTTCTTC. Amino acids: CASSSPGRYNEQFF.

The chain links TRBV29-1 to TRBJ1-2, with no clear D. This CDR3 spans 10 amino acids. Germline assignment: CDR1 SQVTM and CDR2 ANQGSEA. V lost 8 bases, J lost 4 bases, and 8 bases lay in between. CDR3 loop: CSPYIYGYTF. The CDR3 region has the DNA TGCAGCCCCTACATCTATGGCTACACCTTC.

This clonotype was detected only a few times. The rearrangement uses TRBV7-9 and TRBJ1-2; D possibly corresponds to TRBD1 (5 bases). This CDR3 region has 13 residues. The germline gives CDR1 SEHNR, CDR2 FQNEAQ (reference sequence). The ends were cut back, 5 bases at V and 6 bases at J, with 13 bases in the middle. CDR3 protein: CASSPRQINGYTF. The CDR3 DNA reads as TGTGCCAGCAGCCCTCGACAGATTAATGGCTACACCTTC. Together with reference TRBV7-9 and TRBJ1-2, the CDR3 gives the full variable domain: DTGVSQNPRHKITKRGQNVTFRCDPISEHNRLYWYRQTLGQGPEFLTYFQNEAQLEKSRLLSDRFSAERPKGSFSTLEIQRTEQGDSAMYLCASSPRQINGYTFGSGTRLTVV.

V gene TRBV3-1 combines with J gene TRBJ2-2; D not resolved. The germline gives CDR1 LGHDT, CDR2 YNNKEL (reference sequence). V lost 3 bases to trimming and J lost 0 bases, with 8 bases between them. The CDR3 length is 15 residues. CDR3 residues: CASSHLAANTGELFF. The CDR3 region has the DNA TGTGCCAGCAGCCATTTAGCTGCGAACACCGGGGAGCTGTTTTTT.

This clonotype showed up just a few times. This chain uses TRBV25-1 with TRBJ2-3, with TRBD2 matching 10 bases. CDR3 length equals 17 residues. Per germline, CDR1 MGHDK and CDR2 SYGVNS. Unmatched junction bases numbered 5, after V lost 0 bases and J lost 2 bases. The CDR3 reads CASSEYWLAGDTDTQYF. The CDR3 bases are TGTGCCAGCAGTGAATATTGGCTAGCGGGGGACACAGATACGCAGTATTTT.

This clonotype has more than one count but fewer than ten. V usage is TRBV29-1 and J usage is TRBJ1-2; TRBD1 agrees at 8 bases. CDR3 size: 12 residues. J was trimmed by 7 bases and V by 7 bases; bases with no gene match: 8. Germline assignment: CDR1 SQVTM and CDR2 ANQGSEA. In DNA form, the CDR3 reads TGCAGCGCCTTGCAGGGGGCTGGTGGCTACACCTTC. Protein sequence: CSALQGAGGYTF.

The rearrangement links TRBV5-6 to TRBJ2-1, with D uncertain. CDR3 size: 14 residues. Germline V gives CDR1 SGHDT, CDR2 YYEEEE. The V end lost 0 bases, the J end lost 7 bases, and 11 bases lay between the germline ends. The chain's CDR3 is CASSLVGPTNEQFF. CDR3 sequence (DNA): TGTGCCAGCAGCTTGGTAGGACCAACAAATGAGCAGTTCTTC.

The chain carries TRBV2 and TRBJ1-5, with D unclear. Deletions cut 3 bases from V and 4 bases from J, with 10 bases between. Germline CDR1 reads SNHLY; CDR2 reads FYNNEI. The CDR3 has 14 amino acids. CDR3 nucleotides: TGTGCCAGCAGTGACGTCGGCAGGAATCAGCCCCAGCATTTT. As protein: CASSDVGRNQPQHF.

In this sample, this clonotype turned up a few times. The chain combines TRBV5-1 with TRBJ2-2, with TRBD2 as a possible D gene (5 bases). Per germline, CDR1 SGHRS and CDR2 YFSETQ. The CDR3 loop spans 16 amino acids. With 0 bases removed from V and 0 bases from J, the gap between germline ends came to 9 bases. The DNA for the CDR3 is TGCGCCAGCAGCTTGGGGCGGGTCCCGAACACCGGGGAGCTGTTTTTT. Residues: CASSLGRVPNTGELFF.

This clonotype has a handful of counts. The chain links TRBV6-1 to TRBJ2-5, with D perhaps given as TRBD1 or TRBD2 (5 bases each). The CDR3 is 13 residues long. The V and J ends lost 6 bases and 9 bases respectively, with 17 bases between them. Germline CDR1 and CDR2: MNHNS and SASEGT. The CDR3 here is CASRPGDALPQYF. The CDR3 coding sequence is TGTGCCAGCAGACCCGGGGACGCCCTCCCCCAGTACTTC.

This clonotype was counted only a few times. This sequence joins TRBV7-2 and TRBJ2-1; D is unresolved. The germline V and J ends were trimmed by 5 bases and 1 base, with 6 bases remaining between them. CDR1 and CDR2 (germline): SGHTA, FQGNSA. CDR3 length: 13 amino acids. CDR3 sequence: CASSPKSYNEQFF. As DNA, the CDR3 is TGTGCCAGCAGCCCAAAATCCTACAATGAGCAGTTCTTC.

This clonotype has just a few counts. This rearrangement joins TRBV7-8 to TRBJ2-1; D perhaps matches TRBD2 (6 bases). V lost 8 bases, J lost 4 bases, and 18 bases lay in between. Germline V gene lookup returns CDR1 SGHVS and CDR2 FQNEAQ. This CDR3 is built from 15 residues. The CDR3 DNA sequence: TGTGCCAGCCGCCCCGTGCGGGGAACTTACAATGAGCAGTTCTTC. This sequence encodes CASRPVRGTYNEQFF.

This clonotype was seen a handful of times. V and J are TRBV6-1 and TRBJ2-6, with 12 bases identical to TRBD1. CDR3 size: 17 residues. Germline CDR1 reads MNHNS; CDR2 reads SASEGT. The J segment lost 2 bases and the V segment lost 7 bases, leaving 6 bases of the junction unmatched. The CDR3 DNA reads TGTGCCAGCAAGGGGACAGGGGGCTCCCCTGGGGCCAACGTCCTGACTTTC. Its protein product is CASKGTGGSPGANVLTF.

V and J are TRBV4-1 and TRBJ1-1; TRBD1 matches at 9 bases. From germline, CDR1 is MGHRA and CDR2 YSYEKL. J gave up 1 base and V 7 bases, and 7 bases lay outside the gene matches. The CDR3 has 15 residues. CDR3: CASTTGGRRNTEAFF. As DNA, the CDR3 is TGCGCCAGCACCACAGGGGGCCGGAGGAACACTGAAGCTTTCTTT.

The rearrangement links TRBV29-1 to TRBJ2-1; D may match TRBD1 or TRBD2 (5 bases each). The ends were cut back, 5 bases at V and 4 bases at J, with 12 bases in the middle. CDR3 length equals 13 residues. The germline CDR1 and CDR2 sequences are SQVTM and ANQGSEA. CDR3 residues: CSVWDGLYNEQFF. The DNA for the CDR3 is TGCAGCGTTTGGGACGGCTTATACAATGAGCAGTTCTTC.

This clonotype was detected ten times or more. The chain couples TRBV4-1 to TRBJ1-5, with a tentative D call TRBD1 (5 bases). This CDR3 is 16 amino acids long. V was shortened by 0 bases and J by 5 bases, with 14 bases between the two germline ends. Germline lookup yields CDR1 MGHRA and CDR2 YSYEKL. CDR3 sequence reads: CASSQESGTDYQPQHF. The CDR3, as DNA: TGCGCCAGCAGCCAAGAAAGTGGGACTGACTATCAGCCCCAGCATTTT.

This clonotype showed up just a few times. The chain couples TRBV6-6 to TRBJ2-3; 7 nucleotides align to TRBD2. The V gene end was trimmed by 6 bases and the J gene end by 5 bases; junction bases not matched to a gene: 8. CDR1 MNHNY and CDR2 SVGAGI come from the germline V gene (reference sequence). This CDR3 is built from 14 residues. CDR3 in amino acids: CASRTVGGEDTQYF. The CDR3 nucleotides are TGTGCCAGCAGAACGGTGGGAGGGGAAGATACGCAGTATTTT.

In its sample, this clonotype was seen a few times. V gene TRBV4-1 combines with J gene TRBJ1-3; D is possibly TRBD1 (5 bases). This CDR3 is built from 16 residues. Germline V gene lookup returns CDR1 MGHRA and CDR2 YSYEKL. V dropped 4 bases and J dropped 0 bases, with 13 bases sitting between them. The CDR3 region is CASSLRQIPSGNTIYF. Here the CDR3 DNA reads TGCGCCAGCAGCCTGCGACAGATCCCCTCTGGAAACACCATATATTTT.

The chain recombines TRBV7-8 with TRBJ1-1, with D hard to call. Trimming shortened V by 4 bases and J by 7 bases, and 13 bases separated the two germline ends. Germline V gives CDR1 SGHVS, CDR2 FQNEAQ. The CDR3 covers 13 residues. Written as DNA, the CDR3 is TGTGCCAGCAGCTCCCCGGTTAAGGGTGAAGCTTTCTTT. Translating gives CASSSPVKGEAFF. The entire variable domain, with the rest obtained from reference TRBV7-8 and TRBJ1-1, is as follows: GAGVSQSPRYKVAKRGQDVALRCDPISGHVSLFWYQQALGQGPEFLTYFQNEAQLDKSGLPSDRFFAERPEGSVSTLKIQRTQQEDSAVYLCASSSPVKGEAFFGQGTRLTVV.

This clonotype was observed a few times. V is TRBV21-1 and J is TRBJ1-4. TRBV21-1 is a known pseudogene. The CDR3 length is 12 residues. CDR3 region: CASSKREEKLFF. The CDR3 nucleotides read TGTGCCAGCAGCAAACGCGAGGAAAAACTGTTTTTT.

This clonotype was seen many times. The chain recombines TRBV10-3 with TRBJ2-5; D ambiguous. V lost 0 bases, J lost 1 base, and 9 bases lay in between. The germline gives CDR1 ENHRY, CDR2 SYGVKD. The CDR3 extends over 15 amino acids. The CDR3 is CAISESISGQETQYF. The CDR3 coding sequence is TGTGCCATCAGTGAGTCGATCTCCGGCCAAGAGACCCAGTACTTC.